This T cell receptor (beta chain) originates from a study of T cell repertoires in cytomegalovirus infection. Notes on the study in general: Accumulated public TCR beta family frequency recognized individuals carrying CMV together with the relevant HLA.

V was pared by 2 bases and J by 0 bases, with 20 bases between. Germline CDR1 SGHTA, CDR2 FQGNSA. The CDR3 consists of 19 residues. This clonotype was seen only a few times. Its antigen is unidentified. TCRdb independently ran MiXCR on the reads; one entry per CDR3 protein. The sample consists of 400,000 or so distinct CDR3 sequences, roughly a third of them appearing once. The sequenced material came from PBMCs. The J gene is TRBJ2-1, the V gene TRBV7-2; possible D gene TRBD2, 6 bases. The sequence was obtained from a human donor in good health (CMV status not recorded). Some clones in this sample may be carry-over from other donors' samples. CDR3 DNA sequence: TGTGCCAGCAGCTTATACCGCCGGGGAGGAATTAGCTCCTACAATGAGCAGTTCTTC. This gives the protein CASSLYRRGGISSYNEQFF.